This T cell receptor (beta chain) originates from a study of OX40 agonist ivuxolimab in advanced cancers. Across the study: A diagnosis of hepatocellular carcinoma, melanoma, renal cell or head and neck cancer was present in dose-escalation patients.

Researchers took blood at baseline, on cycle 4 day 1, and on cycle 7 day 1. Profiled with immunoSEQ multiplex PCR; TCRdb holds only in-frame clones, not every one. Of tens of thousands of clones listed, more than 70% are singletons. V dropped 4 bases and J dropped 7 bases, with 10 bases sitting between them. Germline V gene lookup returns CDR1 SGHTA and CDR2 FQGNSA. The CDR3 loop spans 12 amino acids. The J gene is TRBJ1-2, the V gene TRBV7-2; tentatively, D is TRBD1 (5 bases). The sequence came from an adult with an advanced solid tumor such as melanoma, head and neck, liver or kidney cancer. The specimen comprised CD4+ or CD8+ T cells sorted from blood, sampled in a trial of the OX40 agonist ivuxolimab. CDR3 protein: CASSSEGSGYTF. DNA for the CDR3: TGTGCCAGCAGCTCAGAGGGGAGTGGCTACACCTTC. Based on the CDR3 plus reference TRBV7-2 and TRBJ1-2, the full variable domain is GAGVSQSPSNKVTEKGKDVELRCDPISGHTALYWYRQSLGQGLEFLIYFQGNSAPDKSGLPSDRFSAERTGGSVSTLTIQRTQQEDSAVYLCASSSEGSGYTFGSGTRLTVV.